This T cell receptor beta chain was sequenced during a study of beta chain features in type 1 diabetes. Across the study: Investigators examined 107,917,701 sorted cells across all samples. Study-wide results and caveats: More deletions and fewer insertions at VDJ junctions were seen in type 1 diabetes patients. The analysis here could not establish whether HLA type shapes TCRB rearrangement. When Type 1 diabetes patients were examined, their TCRB CDR3s proved moderately but significantly shorter in all four CD4+ subsets.

A few counts support this clone. Its specificity is unknown. Each of the CD4+ naive, central memory, regulatory and stem cell-like memory populations was sorted via CD45RO/CCR7/CD25/CD127/CD95/CD27. Reverse transcription of all isolated RNA meant that expressed TCRB transcripts were sequenced. Method: immunoSEQ multiplex PCR; TCRdb's copy keeps in-frame clones and lacks some. The table lists some 660,000 clones, more than 12% of them singletons. The CDR3 totals 15 residues. The germline V and J ends were trimmed by 0 bases and 4 bases, with 12 bases remaining between them. CDR1 and CDR2 from the germline V gene are LGHNA and YSLEER.

This receptor was taken from a man aged 18 to 29 with type 1 diabetes. The sample consisted of naive CD4+ T cells from blood. The chain links TRBV4-3 to TRBJ1-2; D is uncertain. The CDR3 spells CASSQEAFSFYGYTF. CDR3 nucleotides: TGCGCCAGCAGCCAAGAAGCCTTCAGTTTCTATGGCTACACCTTC.